The 30 T cell receptor beta chains in this list originate from one sample, sequenced in a study of cytomegalovirus exposure and HLA in healthy donors (TCRdb year 2017). The library was generated by the immunoSEQ multiplex PCR assay. The source is immuneACCESS, and TCRdb retained only in-frame sequences with V and J called. Part of the clones is not carried over; for the studies checked, unresolved V genes explain less than half of this, and the remainder is unexplained. This sample is represented by some 75,000 clones; around 96% of them were singletons. In total, the top ten clones hold about 1.3% of the sample. Sequenced sample: PBMCs. The origin of the receptors is a woman aged 18-35 years in good health and CMV-seronegative.

This clone was seen only once. The chain is built from TRBV12-5 and TRBJ2-1, with 8 nucleotides matching TRBD1. The CDR3 runs 14 residues. V shed 5 bases, J shed 1 base, and the junction held 1 base outside the gene matches. The V gene's germline CDR1 is LGHNT and CDR2 FRNRAP. The CDR3 spells CASGRTGSYNEQFF. DNA for the CDR3: TGTGCTAGTGGTAGGACAGGGTCCTACAATGAGCAGTTCTTC.

J is TRBJ1-5 and V is TRBV19; possible D gene TRBD1, 5 bases. Germline-derived CDR1 and CDR2 are LNHDA and SQIVND (reference sequence). CDR3 length: 14 amino acids. V was clipped by 6 bases and J by 3 bases, with 12 bases between them. This chain's CDR3 is CASREAGINQPQHF. CDR3 DNA: TGTGCCAGTAGAGAAGCAGGGATCAATCAGCCCCAGCATTTT.

The chain uses TRBV5-1 and TRBJ2-3; 14 bases match TRBD2. Germline CDR1 is SGHRS and CDR2 is YFSETQ. V lost 0 bases and J lost 3; bases outside the gene matches: 3. This CDR3 is 17 amino acids long. CDR3 sequence reads: CASSLGGTSGRTDTQYF. In DNA form, the CDR3 reads TGCGCCAGCAGCTTGGGAGGGACTAGCGGGAGAACAGATACGCAGTATTTT.

J is TRBJ2-2 and V is TRBV9, with TRBD2 identical over 12 bases. Germline CDR1 is SGDLS and CDR2 is YYNGEE. The ends lost 5 bases at V and 5 bases at J; junction bases unmatched: 1. There are 14 residues in the CDR3. CDR3 in amino acids: CASSTSGRTGELFF. The CDR3 DNA follows: TGTGCCAGCAGTACTAGCGGGAGGACCGGGGAGCTGTTTTTT.

This clone was picked up one time. This sequence joins TRBV13 and TRBJ1-3; TRBD1 might be the D (5 bases). Germline-derived CDR1 and CDR2 are PRHDT and FYEKMQ (reference sequence). The length of the CDR3 is 15 residues. Trimming shortened V by 5 bases and J by 4 bases, and 15 bases separated the two germline ends. The CDR3 DNA reads as TGTGCCAGCAGCCTACTCCAGGGTGGGGGAAACACCATATATTTT. Translated: CASSLLQGGGNTIYF.

This rearrangement joins TRBV5-1 to TRBJ2-7, with 10 nucleotides matching TRBD1. Looked up from germline, CDR1 is SGHRS and CDR2 is YFSETQ. This CDR3 has 14 amino acids. V gave up 4 bases and J gave up 2 bases; unmatched junction bases: 3. CDR3 residues: CASSTGQGAYEQYF. As DNA, the CDR3 is TGCGCCAGCAGCACCGGACAGGGGGCCTACGAGCAGTACTTC.

The rearrangement uses TRBV7-6 and TRBJ2-3; the D is unclear. CDR1 is SGHVS, CDR2 FNYEAQ, per germline. The CDR3 loop spans 15 amino acids. V was pared by 1 base and J by 2 bases, with 10 bases between. The CDR3 sequence is CASSLVSSPTDTQYF. In DNA, the CDR3 is TGTGCCAGCAGCTTAGTTTCCTCCCCCACAGATACGCAGTATTTT.

This chain uses TRBV19 with TRBJ2-7, with TRBD1 matching 10 bases. The CDR3 length is 15 residues. V dropped 4 bases and J dropped 6; count of bases not matched to a gene: 9. The germline gives CDR1 LNHDA, CDR2 SQIVND (reference sequence). CDR3 nucleotide sequence: TGTGCCAGTAGTACTACCGGGACAGGGGTTCTCGAGCAGTACTTC. Translated: CASSTTGTGVLEQYF.

V usage is TRBV29-1 and J usage is TRBJ2-3, with TRBD1 matching over 8 bases. The trim removed 1 base at V and 1 base at J, leaving 10 bases unmatched. Germline CDR1 reads SQVTM; CDR2 reads ANQGSEA. This CDR3 has 17 residues. The CDR3 loop is CSVEVVPGGIGTDTQYF. As DNA, the CDR3 is TGCAGCGTTGAAGTCGTTCCAGGGGGCATTGGCACAGATACGCAGTATTTT.

CDR3 amino acids: CASSRRDRVPNTEAFF. CDR3 nucleotide sequence: TGTGCCAGCAGCCGCCGGGACAGGGTCCCGAACACTGAAGCTTTCTTT. The chain uses TRBV7-8 and TRBJ1-1; 9 nucleotides agree with TRBD1. This CDR3 spans 16 amino acids. The J segment lost 1 base and the V segment lost 5 bases, leaving 8 bases of the junction unmatched. Germline assignment: CDR1 SGHVS and CDR2 FQNEAQ.

The chain carries TRBV2 and TRBJ2-1; 7 positions agree with TRBD1. CDR1 and CDR2 (germline): SNHLY, FYNNEI. This CDR3 has 15 amino acids. J lost 4 bases, V lost 4 bases, and 7 bases had no gene match. The CDR3 nucleotides are TGTGCCAGCAGTGGACAGGGTCCTGCTTACAATGAGCAGTTCTTC. Its protein is CASSGQGPAYNEQFF.

The chain combines TRBV5-6 with TRBJ2-1, with TRBD1 matching 12 bases. J lost 9 bases, V lost 5 bases, and 6 bases had no gene match. The CDR3 consists of 14 residues. The germline gives CDR1 SGHDT, CDR2 YYEEEE. The CDR3 sequence: CASRMGQGAREQFF. Here the CDR3 DNA reads TGTGCCAGCAGGATGGGACAGGGGGCGCGTGAGCAGTTCTTC.

The gene calls are TRBV4-1 and TRBJ2-7; TRBD2 matches 11 bases. Germline trimming cut 3 bases from V and 2 bases from J; bases unmatched to any gene: 3. The length of the CDR3 is 15 residues. Germline V gene data show CDR1 as MGHRA and CDR2 as YSYEKL. The CDR3 is CASSQGLAVTYEQYF. The CDR3 DNA is TGCGCCAGCAGCCAGGGACTAGCGGTCACCTACGAGCAGTACTTC.

The chain links TRBV10-1 to TRBJ2-2; 7 positions match TRBD1. The junction had 2 bases not matched to a gene; V was cut back by 4 bases and J by 0 bases. Germline loops: CDR1 WNHNN, CDR2 SYGVQD (reference sequence). The CDR3 runs to 15 residues. The CDR3 nucleotides read TGCGCCAGCAGTGTACAGGGGCCGAACACCGGGGAGCTGTTTTTT. It translates to CASSVQGPNTGELFF.

The gene calls are TRBV30 and TRBJ2-2; 7 bases fit TRBD1. This CDR3 is built from 13 residues. The trim removed 8 bases at V and 0 bases at J, leaving 3 bases unmatched. Germline-derived CDR1 and CDR2 are GTSNPN and SVGIG (reference sequence). This CDR3 reads CAGTEANTGELFF. The CDR3 DNA sequence: TGTGCCGGGACAGAAGCGAACACCGGGGAGCTGTTTTTT.

The chain employs TRBV27 and TRBJ1-5; TRBD1 matches at 7 bases. CDR1 and CDR2 (germline): MNHEY, SMNVEV (reference sequence). The V and J ends lost 10 bases and 5 bases, in that order; junction bases with no gene match: 11. The CDR3 consists of 14 residues. The CDR3, as DNA: TGTGCCACCTCGGCGCAGGGGGAGGATCAGCCCCAGCATTTT. Amino acid sequence: CATSAQGEDQPQHF.

This chain connects TRBV30 to TRBJ1-2; 10 bases are a match to TRBD1. The CDR3 runs to 15 residues. In germline, CDR1 is GTSNPN, CDR2 SVGIG (reference sequence). V lost 7 bases, J lost 7 bases, and 15 bases stayed unmatched. The CDR3 coding sequence is TGTGCCTACCAAACCGGGACAGGGGCGGGTATTGGCTACACCTTC. Translating gives CAYQTGTGAGIGYTF.

In this sample, this clone turned up once. The chain carries TRBV6-1 and TRBJ2-1; 7 nucleotides match TRBD1. With V trimmed by 8 bases and J by 3 bases, 7 bases remained unmatched. CDR3 size: 14 residues. CDR1 and CDR2 (germline): MNHNS, SASEGT. This chain's CDR3 is CASLGGRNYNEQFF. The CDR3 DNA reads TGTGCCAGCTTAGGGGGCCGGAACTACAATGAGCAGTTCTTC.

The gene calls are TRBV7-9 and TRBJ2-7; D is ambiguous. The CDR3 sequence is 13 residues long. With 6 bases removed from V and 0 bases from J, the gap between germline ends came to 9 bases. CDR1 and CDR2 (germline): SEHNR, FQNEAQ (reference sequence). The CDR3 DNA sequence: TGTGCCAGCAGTACCCCGAGCTCCTACGAGCAGTACTTC. This encodes CASSTPSSYEQYF.

The genes are TRBV6-1 and TRBJ1-1, with 8 bases lining up with TRBD1. V lost 11 bases and J lost 5; bases outside the gene matches: 4. The CDR3 totals 11 residues. CDR1 and CDR2 from the germline V gene are MNHNS and SASEGT. The CDR3 nucleotides read TGTGCCGGACAGGGAGATACTGAAGCTTTCTTT. Residues: CAGQGDTEAFF.

This CDR3 reads CAWSVLGYEQYF. The CDR3 DNA reads TGTGCCTGGAGTGTACTAGGTTACGAGCAGTACTTC. The rearrangement joins TRBV30 to TRBJ2-7, with D possibly matching TRBD2 (5 bases). CDR3 length equals 12 residues. The V gene's germline CDR1 is GTSNPN and CDR2 SVGIG (reference sequence). The V end was cut by 0 bases, the J end by 4 bases, with 7 bases between.

The chain recombines TRBV15 with TRBJ1-1, with 9 nucleotides matching TRBD1. The germline CDR1 and CDR2 sequences are LNHNV and YYDKDF (reference sequence). The CDR3 consists of 14 residues. After removal of 5 bases from V and 4 bases from J, the junction contained 5 bases not matched to a gene. CDR3 coding DNA: TGTGCCACCAGCGTAGACAGGGGGAGCACTGAAGCTTTCTTT. Translated, it gives CATSVDRGSTEAFF.

The chain employs TRBV6-5 and TRBJ2-6; D ambiguous. Trimming stripped 7 bases from V and 1 base from J, with 11 bases between. The CDR3 sequence is 15 residues long. The germline CDR1 and CDR2 sequences are MNHEY and SVGAGI. CDR3 bases: TGTGCCAGCACTCAAACCGGTTCTGGGGCCAACGTCCTGACTTTC. Translation: CASTQTGSGANVLTF.

The genes are TRBV27 and TRBJ2-5, with a tentative D call TRBD1 (6 bases). V was cut by 3 bases and J by 5 bases, with 19 bases left in between. Germline lookup yields CDR1 MNHEY and CDR2 SMNVEV (reference sequence). The CDR3 extends over 16 amino acids. This CDR3 is CASSLFGTRLWETQYF. In DNA, the CDR3 is TGTGCCAGCAGTTTGTTCGGGACACGGCTATGGGAGACCCAGTACTTC.

In the case of this clone: Other DNA sequences in this specimen translate into the identical CDR3. The chain is built from TRBV5-1 and TRBJ2-1, with TRBD2 identical over 11 bases. Germline trimming cut 4 bases from V and 4 bases from J; bases unmatched to any gene: 4. Germline V CDR1 and CDR2: SGHRS, YFSETQ. CDR3 size: 15 residues. The CDR3 DNA sequence: TGCGCCAGCAGCCTAAGGACTAGCGGGTACAATGAGCAGTTCTTC. It encodes CASSLRTSGYNEQFF.

The chain couples TRBV28 to TRBJ2-1, with D possibly TRBD1 on 6 matching bases. The ends were cut back, 10 bases at V and 3 bases at J, with 16 bases in the middle. The CDR3 loop spans 14 amino acids. From germline, CDR1 is MDHEN and CDR2 SYDVKM. CDR3 protein: CATHNRAFYNEQFF. In DNA, the CDR3 is TGTGCCACACACAACAGGGCCTTCTACAATGAGCAGTTCTTC.

The CDR3 is CASSQGTQETQYF. In DNA form, the CDR3 reads TGCGCCAGCAGCCAAGGAACTCAAGAGACCCAGTACTTC. The chain has TRBV4-1 and TRBJ2-5; no clear D gene. Germline CDR1 is MGHRA and CDR2 is YSYEKL. With 1 base removed from V and 2 bases from J, the gap between germline ends came to 5 bases. The CDR3 extends over 13 amino acids.

The chain couples TRBV4-1 to TRBJ2-2; weak D call: TRBD1 (6 bases). V was pared by 7 bases and J by 5 bases, with 14 bases between. Per germline, CDR1 MGHRA and CDR2 YSYEKL. CDR3 size: 14 residues. The CDR3 protein is CASMPQGRTGELFF. The CDR3 nucleotides are TGCGCCAGCATGCCTCAGGGGAGAACCGGGGAGCTGTTTTTT.

This clone was observed a few times. The chain couples TRBV6-5 to TRBJ2-7; perhaps TRBD1 as D (6 bases). Looked up from germline, CDR1 is MNHEY and CDR2 is SVGAGI. V was pared by 4 bases and J by 3 bases, with 16 bases between. CDR3 length: 15 residues. The CDR3 sequence is CASSFTGSPGYEQYF. DNA of the CDR3: TGTGCCAGCAGTTTTACAGGGTCACCAGGCTACGAGCAGTACTTC.

The genes are TRBV9 and TRBJ2-5, with TRBD2 as a possible D gene (5 bases). Between the trimmed V and J ends, which lost 4 bases and 2 bases, there was a span of 12 bases. In germline, CDR1 is SGDLS, CDR2 YYNGEE. CDR3 length: 14 residues. DNA of the CDR3: TGTGCCAGCAGCTCCCGGACTGGACAAGAGACCCAGTACTTC. It yields the protein CASSSRTGQETQYF. Using reference TRBV9 and TRBJ2-5 for the parts outside the CDR3, the full variable domain is DSGVTQTPKHLITATGQRVTLRCSPRSGDLSVYWYQQSLDQGLQFLIQYYNGEERAKGNILERFSAQQFPDLHSELNLSSLELGDSALYFCASSSRTGQETQYFGPGTRLLVL.